This T cell receptor beta chain stems from a study of spatial heterogeneity in lung cancer. TCRdb reprocessed the 5' RACE reads with MiXCR, giving one entry per CDR3 protein. Of around 11,000 distinct CDR3 sequences in the sample, about 12% were seen once. Time point: sample taken at primary tumor resection. As concerns this clonotype: Its antigen is not known.

Study outcomes and limitations: Counts that tracked tumor mutation counts were those of expanded intratumoral alpha and beta TCRs.

This CDR3 is 14 amino acids long. Germline trimming cut 2 bases from V and 10 bases from J; bases unmatched to any gene: 6. The sequencing here drew on lung tumor tissue, taken at surgery. The TCR was taken from a female donor with early-stage non-small cell lung cancer. This chain joins TRBV12-3 or TRBV12-4 and TRBJ2-1, with TRBD1 matching 9 bases. The CDR3 bases are TGTGCCAGCAGTTTAACCACAGGGGGCCGGGAGCAGTTCTTC. It translates to CASSLTTGGREQFF.